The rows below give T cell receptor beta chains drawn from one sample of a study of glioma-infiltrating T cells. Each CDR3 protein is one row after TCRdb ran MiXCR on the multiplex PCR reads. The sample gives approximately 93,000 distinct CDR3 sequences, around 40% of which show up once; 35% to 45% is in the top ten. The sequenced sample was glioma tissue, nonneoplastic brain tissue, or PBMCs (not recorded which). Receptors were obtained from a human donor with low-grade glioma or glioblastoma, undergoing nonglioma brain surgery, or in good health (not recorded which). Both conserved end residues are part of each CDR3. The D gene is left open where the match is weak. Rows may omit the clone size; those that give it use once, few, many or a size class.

CAISSGPTGTQYF,TGTGCCATCAGTTCAGGTCCCACGGGTACGCAGTATTTT,TRBV10-3,NA,NA,TRBJ2-3
CASSLGLAGGLNEQFF,TGTGCCAGTAGTTTGGGACTAGCGGGAGGGTTAAATGAGCAGTTCTTC,TRBV5-1,many,TRBD2,TRBJ2-1
CASSSYGTSGFYYNEQFF,TGTGCCAGCAGTTCCTACGGGACTAGCGGATTCTACTACAATGAGCAATTCTTC,TRBV27,NA,TRBD2,TRBJ2-1
CASSQEGGFQETQYF,TGCGCCAGCAGCCAAGAGGGAGGCTTCCAAGAGACCCAGTACTTC,TRBV4-1,NA,NA,TRBJ2-5
CATSDWGTSGVYEQYF,TGTGCCACCAGTGATTGGGGGACTAGCGGTGTCTACGAGCAGTACTTC,TRBV24-1,many,TRBD2,TRBJ2-7
CATTSSGYQETQYF,TGTGCCACCACCTCTAGCGGTTATCAAGAGACCCAGTACTTC,TRBV6-1,many,TRBD2,TRBJ2-5
CASSYLAGGPYEQYF,TGTGCCAGCAGTTATCTAGCGGGAGGGCCCTACGAGCAGTACTTC,TRBV12-3/TRBV12-4,NA,TRBD2,TRBJ2-7
CSALTGGYGYTF,TGCAGTGCTTTGACAGGGGGCTATGGCTACACCTTC,TRBV20-1,many,TRBD1,TRBJ1-2
CASIHEPGIYEQYF,TGCGCCAGCATCCACGAACCAGGGATCTACGAGCAGTACTTC,TRBV4-1,once,NA,TRBJ2-7
CATSRDGLGSGLAKLFF,TGTGCCACCAGCAGAGATGGACTAGGGTCGGGTCTGGCAAAACTGTTTTTT,TRBV15,many,NA,TRBJ1-4
CASSFSGIYEQCF,TGTGCCAGCAGCTTCTCCGGGATTTACGAGCAGTGCTTC,TRBV28,NA,NA,TRBJ2-7
CAGSIGPTCEQYF,TGCGCCGGCAGCATCGGGCCGACCTGCGAGCAGTACTTC,TRBV5-1,NA,NA,TRBJ2-7
CATSDRTGGASGYTF,TGTGCCACCAGTGATCGGACAGGGGGCGCCTCTGGCTACACCTTC,TRBV24-1,many,TRBD1,TRBJ1-2
CASRFLTYEQYF,TGTGCCAGCAGGTTCCTTACCTACGAGCAGTACTTC,TRBV6-1,NA,NA,TRBJ2-7
CASSQYGAAQGAFVGYTF,TGTGCCAGCAGCCAATATGGGGCTGCTCAGGGGGCTTTCGTTGGCTACACCTTC,TRBV3-1,many,TRBD1,TRBJ1-2
CASSFSVTVNTEAFF,TGTGCCAGCAGCTTCTCCGTGACAGTGAACACTGAAGCTTTCTTT,TRBV13,many,NA,TRBJ1-1
CSASYRENSPLHF,TGCAGTGCTAGTTACAGGGAAAATTCACCCCTCCACTTT,TRBV20-1,many,NA,TRBJ1-6
CASSPAISGRRRAFF,TGTGCCAGCAGTCCCGCAATCTCAGGGCGCCGGAGAGCTTTCTTT,TRBV28,many,NA,TRBJ1-1
CASSSGTSGSTETQYF,TGTGCCAGCAGTTCCGGGACTAGCGGGAGTACAGAGACCCAGTACTTC,TRBV27,NA,TRBD2,TRBJ2-5
CASSLGVQGAFYEQYF,TGTGCCAGCAGCTTGGGGGTCCAGGGGGCCTTCTACGAGCAGTACTTC,TRBV5-5,many,TRBD1,TRBJ2-7
CASSVIIGHPSSYEQYF,TGTGCCAGCAGCGTGATAATAGGACACCCGAGCTCCTACGAGCAGTACTTC,TRBV7-2,NA,NA,TRBJ2-7
CASSLAGVYEQYF,TGTGCCAGCAGCTTAGCGGGAGTCTACGAGCAGTACTTC,TRBV7-9,many,NA,TRBJ2-7
CASSSGGGLETQYF,TGTGCCAGCAGCTCTGGTGGAGGGCTTGAGACCCAGTACTTC,TRBV7-9,many,NA,TRBJ2-5
CASSPRARRTGAFF,TGTGCCAGCAGCCCCAGGGCGCGAAGAACTGGAGCTTTCTTT,TRBV7-8,NA,NA,TRBJ1-1
CASSRDGYSPLHF,TGTGCCAGCAGCAGGGACGGGTATTCACCCCTCCACTTT,TRBV3-2,many,NA,TRBJ1-6
CASSYRGHSTDTQYF,TGTGCCAGCAGTTACAGAGGCCACAGCACAGATACGCAGTATTTT,TRBV6-2/TRBV6-3,many,NA,TRBJ2-3
CASSQKETQYF,TGTGCCAGCAGCCAAAAAGAGACCCAGTACTTC,TRBV14,many,NA,TRBJ2-5
CASSYSLIEQFF,TGTGCCAGCAGCTACTCTCTGATAGAGCAGTTCTTC,TRBV7-2,many,NA,TRBJ2-1
CASSQVTSVMGNEQFF,TGCGCCAGCAGCCAAGTGACTAGCGTAATGGGCAATGAGCAGTTCTTC,TRBV4-1,many,TRBD2,TRBJ2-1
CASSANGQAAEAFF,TGTGCCAGCAGCGCGAACGGACAGGCCGCTGAAGCTTTCTTT,TRBV11-1,many,TRBD1,TRBJ1-1
CASSSLAPETQYF,TGTGCCAGCAGCTCGTTAGCCCCAGAGACCCAGTACTTC,TRBV11-2,few,NA,TRBJ2-5
CASSLDRNYGYTF,TGCGCCAGCAGCTTAGACAGAAACTATGGCTACACCTTC,TRBV5-1,many,NA,TRBJ1-2
CASSLSVGLANTGELFF,TGTGCCAGCAGTTTAAGTGTGGGGCTGGCGAACACCGGGGAGCTGTTTTTT,TRBV28,many,NA,TRBJ2-2
CASSGEGEQFF,TGTGCCAGCAGCGGGGAGGGGGAGCAGTTCTTC,TRBV7-9,many,TRBD2,TRBJ2-1
CASPVIDTQYF,TGTGCCAGCCCAGTCATAGATACGCAGTATTTT,TRBV18,NA,NA,TRBJ2-3
CASSYFRRDQPQHF,TGTGCCAGCAGTTATTTTCGGCGAGATCAGCCCCAGCATTTT,TRBV6-1,few,NA,TRBJ1-5
CASSNGGGTEAFF,TGTGCCAGTAGTAATGGTGGGGGCACTGAAGCTTTCTTT,TRBV19,many,NA,TRBJ1-1
CASSDGGSPYNEQFF,TGTGCCAGCAGTGACGGCGGGAGCCCCTACAATGAGCAGTTCTTC,TRBV6-2/TRBV6-3,NA,TRBD2,TRBJ2-1
CASSLPGGGGTEAFF,TGCGCCAGCAGCTTGCCCGGGGGGGGTGGCACTGAAGCTTTCTTT,TRBV5-1,many,NA,TRBJ1-1
CASSLNTEAFF,TGCGCCAGCAGCCTGAACACTGAAGCTTTCTTT,TRBV4-1,many,NA,TRBJ1-1
CSVRKDRGLGETQYF,TGCAGCGTCCGCAAGGACAGGGGGCTCGGAGAGACCCAGTACTTC,TRBV29-1,few,TRBD1,TRBJ2-5
CASSPQGGGYNEQFF,TGTGCCAGCAGCCCCCAGGGGGGAGGTTACAATGAGCAGTTCTTC,TRBV7-2,many,NA,TRBJ2-1
CASSENVGGYTEALF,TGCGCCAGCAGTGAAAACGTGGGAGGGTACACTGAAGCTCTCTTT,TRBV4-1,NA,NA,TRBJ1-1
CASSLAMTGQVGGKNIQYF,TGCGCCAGCAGCTTGGCCATGACGGGACAGGTTGGTGGCAAAAACATTCAGTACTTC,TRBV5-1,many,TRBD1,TRBJ2-4
CASSFYICSATQGLETQYF,NA,TRBV7-9,NA,NA,TRBJ2-5
CASSYYRDRGGNEQFF,TGTGCCAGCAGTTACTACAGGGACAGGGGAGGGAATGAGCAGTTCTTC,TRBV6-5,NA,TRBD1,TRBJ2-1
CASSLSIGANYGYTF,TGTGCCAGCAGCTTAAGTATCGGGGCTAACTATGGCTACACCTTC,TRBV7-2,many,NA,TRBJ1-2
CASSSRSSSYNEQFF,TGTGCCAGCAGCTCGCGATCAAGCTCCTACAATGAGCAGTTCTTC,TRBV5-6,NA,NA,TRBJ2-1
CAISDGDPDTQYF,TGTGCCATCAGTGACGGCGACCCAGATACGCAGTATTTT,TRBV10-3,many,NA,TRBJ2-3
CASSLEARGVYDQYF,TGCGCCAGCAGCTTGGAGGCGCGGGGGGTTTACGATCAGTACTTC,TRBV5-1,NA,TRBD2,TRBJ2-7